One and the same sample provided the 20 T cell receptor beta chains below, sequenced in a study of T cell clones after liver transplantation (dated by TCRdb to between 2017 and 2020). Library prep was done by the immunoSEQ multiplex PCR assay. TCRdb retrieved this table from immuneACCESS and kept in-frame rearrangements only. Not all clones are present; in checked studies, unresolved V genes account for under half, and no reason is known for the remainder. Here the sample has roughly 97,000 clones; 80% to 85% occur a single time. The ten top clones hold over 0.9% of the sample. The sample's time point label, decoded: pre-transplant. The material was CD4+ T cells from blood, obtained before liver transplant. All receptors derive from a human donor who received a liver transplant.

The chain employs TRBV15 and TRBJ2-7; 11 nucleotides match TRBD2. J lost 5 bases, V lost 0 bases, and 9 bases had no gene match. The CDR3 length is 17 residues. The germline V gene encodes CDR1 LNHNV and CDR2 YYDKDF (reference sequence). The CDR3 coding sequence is TGTGCCACCAGCAGAGACCTTAGCGGGAGGGCCGGGGACGAGCAGTACTTC. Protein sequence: CATSRDLSGRAGDEQYF.

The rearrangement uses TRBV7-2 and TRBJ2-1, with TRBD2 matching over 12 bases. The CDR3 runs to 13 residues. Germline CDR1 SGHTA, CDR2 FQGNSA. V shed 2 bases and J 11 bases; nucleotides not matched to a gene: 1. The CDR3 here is CASSLTSGRQQFF. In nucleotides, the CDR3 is TGTGCCAGCAGCTTAACTAGCGGGAGGCAGCAGTTCTTC.

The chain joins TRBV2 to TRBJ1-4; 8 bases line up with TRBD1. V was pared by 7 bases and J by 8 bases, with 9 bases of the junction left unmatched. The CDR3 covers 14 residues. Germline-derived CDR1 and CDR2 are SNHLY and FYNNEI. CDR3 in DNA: TGTGCCAGCATCCAGGGGGCCTTGGGGGAAAAACTGTTTTTT. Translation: CASIQGALGEKLFF.

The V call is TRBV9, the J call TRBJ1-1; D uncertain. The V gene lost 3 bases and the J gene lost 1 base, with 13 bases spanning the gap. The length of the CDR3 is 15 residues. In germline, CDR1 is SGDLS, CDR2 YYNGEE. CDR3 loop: CASSATEQRNTEAFF. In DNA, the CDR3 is TGTGCCAGCAGCGCGACGGAACAGAGGAACACTGAAGCTTTCTTT.

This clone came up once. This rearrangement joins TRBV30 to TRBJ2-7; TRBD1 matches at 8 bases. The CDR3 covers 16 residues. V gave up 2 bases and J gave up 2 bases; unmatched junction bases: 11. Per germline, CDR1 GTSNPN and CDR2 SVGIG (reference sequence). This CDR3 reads CAWSRDRSWGTYEQYF. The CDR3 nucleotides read TGTGCCTGGAGTAGGGACAGGTCTTGGGGGACCTACGAGCAGTACTTC.

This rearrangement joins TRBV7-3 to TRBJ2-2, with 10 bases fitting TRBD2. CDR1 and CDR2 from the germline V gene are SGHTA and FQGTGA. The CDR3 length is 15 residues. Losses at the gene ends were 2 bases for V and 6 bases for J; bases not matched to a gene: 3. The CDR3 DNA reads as TGTGCCAGCAGCTTATCAGCGGGAGGGTCCGGGGAGCTGTTTTTT. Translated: CASSLSAGGSGELFF.

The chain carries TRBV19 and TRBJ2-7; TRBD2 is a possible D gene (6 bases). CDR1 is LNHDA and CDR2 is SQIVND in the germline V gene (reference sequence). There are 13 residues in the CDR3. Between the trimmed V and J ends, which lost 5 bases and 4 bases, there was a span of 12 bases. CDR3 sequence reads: CASSPGGRYEQYF. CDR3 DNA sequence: TGTGCCAGTAGTCCCGGGGGTCGGTACGAGCAGTACTTC.

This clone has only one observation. The CDR3 loop is CASSPVSMYGYTF. In DNA form, the CDR3 reads TGTGCCAGCAGCCCCGTTTCGATGTATGGCTACACCTTC. This sequence joins TRBV5-4 and TRBJ1-2, with unresolved D. Trimming removed 4 bases at V and 5 bases at J, with 12 bases between. Germline V lookup: CDR1 SGHNT, CDR2 YYREEE (reference sequence). This CDR3 is 13 amino acids long.

CDR3 nucleotides: TGTGCCAGCAGCCTCTCTGGAAACACCATATATTTT. The encoded protein is CASSLSGNTIYF. V and J are TRBV11-2 and TRBJ1-3; D not certain. The CDR3 extends over 12 amino acids. Between the trimmed V and J ends, which lost 5 bases and 0 bases, there was a span of 2 bases. In germline, CDR1 is SGHAT, CDR2 FQNNGV.

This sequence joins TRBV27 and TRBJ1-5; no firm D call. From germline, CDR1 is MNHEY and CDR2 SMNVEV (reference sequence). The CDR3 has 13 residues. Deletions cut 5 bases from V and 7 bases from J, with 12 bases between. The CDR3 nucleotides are TGTGCCAGCAGTGGTCAGGTTTGGCAGCCCCAGCATTTT. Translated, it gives CASSGQVWQPQHF.

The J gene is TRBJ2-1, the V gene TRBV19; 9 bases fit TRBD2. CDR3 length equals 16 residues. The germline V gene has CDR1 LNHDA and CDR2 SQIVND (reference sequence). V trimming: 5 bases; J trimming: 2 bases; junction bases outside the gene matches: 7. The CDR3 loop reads CASSVLRGRAYNEQFF. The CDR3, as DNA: TGTGCCAGTAGTGTTCTTCGCGGGAGGGCCTACAATGAGCAGTTCTTC.

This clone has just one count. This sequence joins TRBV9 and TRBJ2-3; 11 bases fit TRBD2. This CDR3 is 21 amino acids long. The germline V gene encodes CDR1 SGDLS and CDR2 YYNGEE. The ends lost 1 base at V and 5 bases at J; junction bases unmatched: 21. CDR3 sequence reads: CASSVTLLRVDATSGRDTQYF. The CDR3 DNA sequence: TGTGCCAGCAGCGTAACCCTCCTCAGGGTGGATGCCACTAGCGGGAGAGATACGCAGTATTTT.

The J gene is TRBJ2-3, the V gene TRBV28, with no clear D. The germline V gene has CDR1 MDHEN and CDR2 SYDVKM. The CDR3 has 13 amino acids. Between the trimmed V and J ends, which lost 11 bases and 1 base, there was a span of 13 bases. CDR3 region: CASYAGGTDTQYF. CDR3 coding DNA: TGTGCCTCCTACGCAGGCGGCACAGATACGCAGTATTTT.

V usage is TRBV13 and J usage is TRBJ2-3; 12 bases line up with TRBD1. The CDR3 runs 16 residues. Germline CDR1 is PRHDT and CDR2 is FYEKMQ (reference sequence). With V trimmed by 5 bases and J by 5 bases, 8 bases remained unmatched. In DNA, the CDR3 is TGTGCCAGCAGCCCGGGACAGGGGGCGAATAAAGATACGCAGTATTTT. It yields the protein CASSPGQGANKDTQYF.

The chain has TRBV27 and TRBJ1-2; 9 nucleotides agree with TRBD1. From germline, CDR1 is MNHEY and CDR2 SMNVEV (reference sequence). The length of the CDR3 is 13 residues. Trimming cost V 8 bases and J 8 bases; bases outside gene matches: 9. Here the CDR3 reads CASSTGGFRGYTF. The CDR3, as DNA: TGTGCCAGCTCGACAGGGGGTTTTAGGGGCTACACCTTC.

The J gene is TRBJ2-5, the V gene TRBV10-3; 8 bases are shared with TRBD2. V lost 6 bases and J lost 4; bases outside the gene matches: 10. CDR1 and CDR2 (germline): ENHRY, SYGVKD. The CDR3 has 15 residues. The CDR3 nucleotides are TGTGCCATCAGGGGCGGGGGGCCCTCAATAGAGACCCAGTACTTC. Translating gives CAIRGGGPSIETQYF.

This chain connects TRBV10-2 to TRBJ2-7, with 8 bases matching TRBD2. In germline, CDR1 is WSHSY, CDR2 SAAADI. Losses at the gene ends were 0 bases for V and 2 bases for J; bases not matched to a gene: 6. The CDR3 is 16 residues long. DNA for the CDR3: TGCGCCAGCAGTGAGTCGTCACTAGCGGTGGCCTACGAGCAGTACTTC. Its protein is CASSESSLAVAYEQYF.

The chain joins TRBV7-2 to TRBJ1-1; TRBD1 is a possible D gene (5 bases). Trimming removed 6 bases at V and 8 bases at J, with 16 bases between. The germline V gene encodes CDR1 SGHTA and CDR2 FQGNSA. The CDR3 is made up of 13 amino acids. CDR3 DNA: TGTGCCAGCAGGAACCCTTCCCGGGACGAAGCTTTCTTT. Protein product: CASRNPSRDEAFF.

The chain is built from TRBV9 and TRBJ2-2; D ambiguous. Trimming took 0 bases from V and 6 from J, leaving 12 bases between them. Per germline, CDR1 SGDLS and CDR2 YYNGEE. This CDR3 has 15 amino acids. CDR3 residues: CASSVDTRGSGELFF. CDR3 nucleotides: TGTGCCAGCAGCGTAGATACGCGTGGCTCCGGGGAGCTGTTTTTT.

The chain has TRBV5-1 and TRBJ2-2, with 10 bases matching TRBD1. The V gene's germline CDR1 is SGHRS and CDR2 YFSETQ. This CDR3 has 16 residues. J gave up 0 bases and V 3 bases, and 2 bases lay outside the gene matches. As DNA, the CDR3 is TGCGCCAGCAGCTGGACAGGGGGACCGAACACCGGGGAGCTGTTTTTT. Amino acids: CASSWTGGPNTGELFF.